These T cell receptor beta chains were read from a single sample in a study of T cells after yellow fever vaccination. TCRdb analysed the 5' RACE reads with MiXCR anew, one entry per CDR3 protein. Of about 330,000 distinct CDR3 sequences in the sample, over 3.5% are singletons; the top ten hold around 23%. The specimen was PBMCs, collected 5 days after the yellow fever booster vaccination. The receptors here all came from a man between 18 and 29 years old who received the YFV17D yellow fever vaccine. The CDR3 runs from the conserved cysteine through the conserved F or W. The order of the fields is D gene, V gene, J gene, clone size, CDR3 protein, CDR3 DNA. A D gene is named only where the DNA matches it firmly. Only part of the rows carry a size: once, few, many, or a class if the clone is expanded.

D: -; V: TRBV20-1; J: TRBJ2-2; size: -; CDR3: CSADFNTGEVFF; DNA: TGCAGTGCGGACTTTAACACCGGGGAGGTGTTTTTT
D: -; V: TRBV29-1; J: TRBJ1-3; size: -; CDR3: CSVIPDIGNTIYF; DNA: TGCAGCGTCATTCCCGATATTGGAAACACCATATATTTT
D: TRBD1; V: TRBV12-5; J: TRBJ2-7; size: few; CDR3: CASGLLQGAGEQYF; DNA: TGTGCTAGTGGTTTGTTACAGGGGGCGGGCGAGCAGTACTTC
D: TRBD2; V: TRBV14; J: TRBJ2-5; size: -; CDR3: CASSRTKGLGETQYF; DNA: TGTGCCAGCAGCCGGACAAAGGGACTAGGAGAGACCCAGTACTTC
D: TRBD2; V: TRBV20-1; J: TRBJ2-1; size: many; CDR3: CSARLTSGGNEQFF; DNA: TGCAGTGCTAGATTGACTAGCGGGGGCAATGAGCAGTTCTTC
D: TRBD1; V: TRBV20-1; J: TRBJ1-1; size: -; CDR3: CSARTTGTVNTEAFF; DNA: TGCAGTGCTAGAACAACCGGGACAGTGAACACTGAAGCTTTCTTT
D: TRBD1; V: TRBV2; J: TRBJ1-5; size: few; CDR3: CASTEGDRLSF; DNA: TGTGCCAGCACTGAGGGGGACAGGTTAAGTTTT
D: TRBD1; V: TRBV6-6; J: TRBJ1-2; size: -; CDR3: CASSRDRVTIAF; DNA: TGTGCCAGCAGCCGGGACAGGGTAACGATCGCCTTC
D: -; V: TRBV5-1; J: TRBJ2-3; size: many; CDR3: CASSTPRGDTQYF; DNA: TGCGCCAGCAGCACTCCGAGGGGAGATACGCAGTATTTT
D: -; V: TRBV5-1; J: TRBJ2-7; size: few; CDR3: CASSKTDGGSSYEQYF; DNA: TGCGCCAGCAGCAAGACGGACGGTGGGAGCTCCTACGAGCAGTACTTC
D: -; V: TRBV5-1; J: TRBJ2-1; size: few; CDR3: CASSSIQSSYNEQFF; DNA: TGCGCCAGCAGTTCAATACAAAGCTCCTACAATGAGCAGTTCTTC
D: -; V: TRBV19; J: TRBJ1-2; size: -; CDR3: CASSTPGQVLFYGYTF; DNA: TGTGCCAGTAGTACTCCGGGACAAGTTCTTTTCTATGGCTACACCTTC
D: TRBD1; V: TRBV4-1; J: TRBJ1-4; size: few; CDR3: CASSQGTGYEKLFF; DNA: TGCGCCAGCAGCCAAGGGACAGGGTACGAAAAACTGTTTTTT
D: -; V: TRBV20-1; J: TRBJ1-2; size: few; CDR3: CSARDLGENGYTF; DNA: TGCAGTGCTAGAGATCTGGGTGAGAATGGCTACACCTTC
D: -; V: TRBV6-2/TRBV6-3; J: TRBJ2-1; size: few; CDR3: CASSFGLLNNEQFF; DNA: TGTGCCAGCAGTTTCGGACTCCTGAACAATGAGCAGTTCTTC
D: -; V: TRBV15; J: TRBJ1-4; size: few; CDR3: CATTTMGGEKLFF; DNA: TGTGCCACCACCACCATGGGAGGTGAAAAACTGTTTTTT
D: TRBD1; V: TRBV19; J: TRBJ1-3; size: -; CDR3: CASSRMTGPGNTIYF; DNA: TGTGCCAGTAGCCGGATGACAGGGCCTGGAAACACCATATATTTT
D: TRBD1; V: TRBV20-1; J: TRBJ1-4; size: few; CDR3: CSARWDRAEKLFF; DNA: TGCAGTGCTAGGTGGGACAGGGCTGAAAAACTGTTTTTT
D: -; V: TRBV7-3; J: TRBJ1-1; size: -; CDR3: CASSASPGTEAFF; DNA: TGTGCCAGCAGCGCCTCCCCAGGTACTGAAGCTTTCTTT
D: -; V: TRBV6-1; J: TRBJ1-2; size: -; CDR3: CASSEQESNYGYTF; DNA: TGTGCCAGCAGTGAACAGGAGTCCAACTATGGCTACACCTTC
D: -; V: TRBV5-1; J: TRBJ1-1; size: many; CDR3: CASSVDGQNTEAFF; DNA: TGCGCCAGCAGCGTCGACGGGCAGAACACTGAAGCTTTCTTT
D: -; V: TRBV5-1; J: TRBJ2-3; size: many; CDR3: CASSQAASSSTDTQYF; DNA: TGCGCCAGCAGCCAGGCGGCCTCTTCTAGCACAGATACGCAGTATTTT
D: TRBD2; V: TRBV9; J: TRBJ2-1; size: -; CDR3: CASSPMTSGGEGEQFF; DNA: TGTGCCAGCAGCCCCATGACTAGCGGGGGGGAGGGTGAGCAGTTCTTC
D: -; V: TRBV7-8; J: TRBJ2-1; size: few; CDR3: CASSPRGIEQFF; DNA: TGTGCCAGCAGCCCGAGGGGTATTGAGCAGTTCTTC
D: -; V: TRBV6-4; J: TRBJ1-5; size: many; CDR3: CASSAGSNQPQHF; DNA: TGTGCCAGCAGTGCCGGGAGCAATCAGCCCCAGCATTTT
D: -; V: TRBV7-9; J: TRBJ1-1; size: few; CDR3: CASSSRPTGKGNTEAFF; DNA: TGTGCCAGCAGCTCACGCCCCACAGGAAAGGGGAACACTGAAGCTTTCTTT
D: -; V: TRBV6-1; J: TRBJ2-5; size: many; CDR3: CASRRGETQYF; DNA: TGTGCCAGCAGGAGGGGAGAGACCCAGTACTTC
D: TRBD2; V: TRBV7-2; J: TRBJ2-5; size: few; CDR3: CASSSLPTRRGSPTGETQYF; DNA: TGTGCCAGCAGCTCCCTCCCAACTAGGCGCGGGAGCCCCACCGGAGAGACCCAGTACTTC
D: TRBD1; V: TRBV10-3; J: TRBJ2-3; size: many; CDR3: CAISDPKTGAADTQYF; DNA: TGTGCCATCAGCGATCCCAAGACAGGGGCCGCAGATACGCAGTATTTT
D: -; V: TRBV5-1; J: TRBJ2-5; size: -; CDR3: CASRRLQETQYF; DNA: TGCGCCAGCAGGCGACTCCAAGAGACCCAGTACTTC
D: -; V: TRBV9; J: TRBJ2-1; size: many; CDR3: CASRGVGAEYNEQFF; DNA: TGTGCCAGCAGGGGTGTAGGGGCGGAATACAATGAGCAGTTCTTC
D: TRBD2; V: TRBV10-3; J: TRBJ2-3; size: few; CDR3: CAISRTSGGTYTQYF; DNA: TGTGCCATCAGTCGGACTAGCGGGGGCACATACACGCAGTATTTT
D: TRBD2; V: TRBV6-2/TRBV6-3; J: TRBJ2-7; size: few; CDR3: CASSLPTSGSLYEQYF; DNA: TGTGCCAGCAGTTTACCCACTAGCGGGAGCCTCTACGAGCAGTACTTC
D: -; V: TRBV12-3/TRBV12-4; J: TRBJ2-2; size: few; CDR3: CASSPTVGELFF; DNA: TGTGCCAGCAGCCCGACAGTCGGGGAGCTGTTTTTT
D: -; V: TRBV2; J: TRBJ1-2; size: -; CDR3: CASRVRDPGYGYTF; DNA: TGTGCCAGCAGGGTCCGGGACCCGGGCTATGGCTACACCTTC
D: TRBD2; V: TRBV18; J: TRBJ2-1; size: -; CDR3: CASSPPFLAALSDEQFF; DNA: TGTGCCAGCTCACCACCGTTTCTAGCGGCCCTGAGTGATGAGCAGTTCTTC
D: TRBD1; V: TRBV7-9; J: TRBJ1-2; size: few; CDR3: CASSLAGDRGDTF; DNA: TGTGCCAGCAGCTTAGCTGGGGACAGGGGCGACACCTTC
D: -; V: TRBV9; J: TRBJ1-2; size: -; CDR3: CASSGGQLYGYTF; DNA: TGTGCCAGCAGCGGTGGGCAGCTCTATGGCTACACCTTC
D: TRBD1; V: TRBV7-2; J: TRBJ1-4; size: few; CDR3: CASSLARILGQGDNEKLFF; DNA: TGTGCCAGCAGCTTAGCGCGGATTCTGGGACAGGGCGATAATGAAAAACTGTTTTTT
D: -; V: TRBV18; J: TRBJ2-7; size: -; CDR3: CASSPHRELYEQYF; DNA: TGTGCCAGCTCACCACATAGGGAGCTTTACGAGCAGTACTTC
D: -; V: TRBV6-2/TRBV6-3; J: TRBJ1-1; size: few; CDR3: CASRSALGGGTEAFF; DNA: TGTGCCAGCAGATCCGCGCTAGGGGGTGGTACTGAAGCTTTCTTT
D: -; V: TRBV6-5; J: TRBJ1-2; size: few; CDR3: CASSPNAGYGYTF; DNA: TGTGCCAGCAGCCCTAACGCTGGGTATGGCTACACCTTC
D: -; V: TRBV7-9; J: TRBJ1-1; size: -; CDR3: CASSLDAGRANTEAFF; DNA: TGTGCCAGCAGCTTAGATGCGGGTAGGGCGAACACTGAAGCTTTCTTT
D: -; V: TRBV9; J: TRBJ1-5; size: -; CDR3: CASSEGFGQPQHF; DNA: TGTGCCAGCAGCGAGGGGTTCGGTCAGCCCCAGCATTTT
D: TRBD2; V: TRBV11-3; J: TRBJ2-5; size: few; CDR3: CASSSGTSGGYQETQYF; DNA: TGTGCCAGCAGCTCCGGGACTAGCGGGGGATACCAAGAGACCCAGTACTTC
D: TRBD2; V: TRBV7-9; J: TRBJ2-2; size: few; CDR3: CASSSKRGEAGELFF; DNA: TGTGCCAGCAGCTCCAAGCGGGGGGAAGCCGGGGAGCTGTTTTTT